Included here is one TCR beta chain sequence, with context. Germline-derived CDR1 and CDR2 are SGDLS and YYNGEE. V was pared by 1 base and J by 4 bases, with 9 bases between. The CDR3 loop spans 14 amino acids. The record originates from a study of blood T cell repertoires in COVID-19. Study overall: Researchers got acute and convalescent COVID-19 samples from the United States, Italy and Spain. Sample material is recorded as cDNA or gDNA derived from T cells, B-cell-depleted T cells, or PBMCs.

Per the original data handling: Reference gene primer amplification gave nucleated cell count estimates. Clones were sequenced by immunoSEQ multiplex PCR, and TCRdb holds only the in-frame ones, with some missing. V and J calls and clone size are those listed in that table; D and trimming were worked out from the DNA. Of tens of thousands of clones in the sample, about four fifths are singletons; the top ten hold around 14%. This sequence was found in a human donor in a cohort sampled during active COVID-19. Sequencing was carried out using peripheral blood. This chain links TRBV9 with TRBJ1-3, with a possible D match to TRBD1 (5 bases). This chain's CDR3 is CASSVQGQGNTIYF. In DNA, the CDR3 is TGTGCCAGCAGCGTACAGGGTCAGGGAAACACCATATATTTT.